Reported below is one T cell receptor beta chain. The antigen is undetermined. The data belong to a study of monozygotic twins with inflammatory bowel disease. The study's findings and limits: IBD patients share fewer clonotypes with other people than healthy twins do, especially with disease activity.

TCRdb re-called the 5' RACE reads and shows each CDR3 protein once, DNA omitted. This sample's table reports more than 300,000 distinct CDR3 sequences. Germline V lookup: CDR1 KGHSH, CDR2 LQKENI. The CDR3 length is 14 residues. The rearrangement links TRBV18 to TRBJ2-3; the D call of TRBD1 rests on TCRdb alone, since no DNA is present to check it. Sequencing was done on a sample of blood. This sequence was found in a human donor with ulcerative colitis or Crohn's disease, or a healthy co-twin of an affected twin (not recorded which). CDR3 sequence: CASSPARRTDTQYF.